A single sample gave rise to the 14 T cell receptor beta chains below, sequenced in a study of shared clonotypes between healthy human individuals. The table came from immunoSEQ multiplex PCR; TCRdb's copy has only in-frame clones and leaves some out. The profile covers about 800,000 clones, with 95% to 97% appearing a single time and about 0.22% taken by the ten largest. Only CD45RO-negative cells positively selected for CCR7 counted as naive CD8 cells, so terminally differentiated effector memory CD45RA+ cells were excluded. The sample taken for sequencing was naive CD8+ T cells sorted from blood. The source of these receptors is a man aged 25-45 years in good health.

This clone came up once. The V gene is TRBV27, the J gene TRBJ2-7; D may be TRBD1 or TRBD2 (5 bases each). CDR3 length: 14 amino acids. Trimming removed 6 bases from V and 0 bases from J, with 12 bases in between. Germline-derived CDR1 and CDR2 are MNHEY and SMNVEV (reference sequence). In DNA, the CDR3 is TGTGCCAGCAGCGGCCCGAGGGGCTCCTACGAGCAGTACTTC. This translates into CASSGPRGSYEQYF.

The chain links TRBV18 to TRBJ2-2; D not resolved. Trimming took 1 base from V and 5 from J, leaving 2 bases between them. The CDR3 covers 12 residues. Germline assignment: CDR1 KGHSH and CDR2 LQKENI. As DNA, the CDR3 is TGTGCCAGCTCACCACAAACCGGGGAGCTGTTTTTT. Residues: CASSPQTGELFF.

The chain links TRBV6-5 to TRBJ1-2; unclear D gene. Trimming pared 7 bases from V and 8 bases from J, leaving 20 bases between. The CDR3 length is 14 residues. Germline values: CDR1 MNHEY, CDR2 SVGAGI. The CDR3 loop is CASTPGLGIEGYTF. The CDR3 DNA reads as TGTGCCAGCACCCCGGGTCTGGGGATTGAAGGCTACACCTTC.

CDR3 bases: TGTGCTAGTGGTTTGGCTCCTAGCGGGAGGAGCTTCAATGAGCAGTTCTTC. Its translation: CASGLAPSGRSFNEQFF. The chain links TRBV12-5 to TRBJ2-1, with 11 bases lining up with TRBD2. CDR1 is LGHNT, CDR2 FRNRAP, per germline. Losses at the gene ends were 1 base for V and 6 bases for J; bases not matched to a gene: 8. The CDR3 spans 17 residues.

On this clone itself: Other DNA sequences in this specimen translate into the identical CDR3. This chain uses TRBV4-1 with TRBJ1-5, with D unclear. V was cut by 0 bases and J by 2 bases, with 5 bases left in between. Germline V gene lookup returns CDR1 MGHRA and CDR2 YSYEKL. The CDR3 spans 14 residues. The CDR3 here is CASSQEGGNQPQHF. The CDR3 DNA sequence: TGCGCCAGCAGCCAAGAGGGAGGCAATCAGCCCCAGCATTTT.

The gene calls are TRBV10-1 and TRBJ1-1; 7 bases line up with TRBD1. Trimming cost V 8 bases and J 4 bases; bases outside gene matches: 7. CDR3 length equals 13 residues. CDR1 is WNHNN, CDR2 SYGVQD, per germline (reference sequence). CDR3 sequence: CASQGVMGTEAFF. The CDR3 nucleotides read TGCGCCAGCCAGGGGGTCATGGGCACTGAAGCTTTCTTT.

The chain uses TRBV7-9 and TRBJ2-7, with 10 positions matching TRBD1. The CDR3 sequence is 16 residues long. J was trimmed by 1 base and V by 0 bases; bases with no gene match: 3. Germline CDR1 SEHNR, CDR2 FQNEAQ (reference sequence). CDR3 sequence: CASSLARDRGSYEQYF. The CDR3, as DNA: TGTGCCAGCAGCTTAGCCCGGGACAGGGGTTCCTACGAGCAGTACTTC.

The V gene is TRBV11-2, the J gene TRBJ2-1, with D uncertain. The germline CDR1 and CDR2 sequences are SGHAT and FQNNGV. Trimming removed 2 bases from V and 9 bases from J, with 8 bases in between. This CDR3 spans 12 amino acids. CDR3 sequence (DNA): TGTGCCAGCAGCTTACCCGAACCTGAGCAGTTCTTC. Encoded protein: CASSLPEPEQFF.

The gene calls are TRBV27 and TRBJ2-7; the D gene is possibly TRBD1 (8 bases). CDR1 and CDR2 from the germline V gene are MNHEY and SMNVEV (reference sequence). This CDR3 region has 14 residues. Trimming removed 4 bases from V and 4 bases from J, with 14 bases in between. The DNA for the CDR3 is TGTGCCAGCAGTTGGGACAGGCGGGGGTACGAGCAGTACTTC. As protein: CASSWDRRGYEQYF.

The chain links TRBV6-1 to TRBJ1-1; no firm D call. The germline gives CDR1 MNHNS, CDR2 SASEGT. Trimming shortened V by 2 bases and J by 0 bases, and 10 bases separated the two germline ends. The CDR3 contains 15 residues. The CDR3: CASSEILGMNTEAFF. The DNA for the CDR3 is TGTGCCAGCAGTGAAATTCTGGGAATGAACACTGAAGCTTTCTTT.

This chain uses TRBV5-1 with TRBJ1-2; weak D call: TRBD1 (5 bases). CDR3 length: 12 amino acids. V lost 1 base and J 11 bases, leaving 12 bases between the germline ends. Germline CDR1 is SGHRS and CDR2 is YFSETQ. CDR3 protein: CASSLRGRDYTF. Written as DNA, the CDR3 is TGCGCCAGCAGCTTGAGGGGACGCGATTACACCTTC.

Of note for this clone: The same CDR3 arises from other DNA sequences in this sample as well. The rearrangement links TRBV28 to TRBJ2-2; D possibly corresponds to TRBD2 (5 bases). The CDR3 has 14 amino acids. V was trimmed by 5 bases and J by 4 bases, leaving 11 bases between them. In germline, CDR1 is MDHEN, CDR2 SYDVKM. The CDR3 here is CASSLLAGTGELFF. The CDR3 DNA is TGTGCCAGCAGTCTACTTGCGGGCACCGGGGAGCTGTTTTTT.

CDR3 residues: CASSALAGVRETQYF. For the CDR3, the DNA is TGTGCCAGCAGCGCTCTAGCGGGAGTTCGGGAGACCCAGTACTTC. V gene TRBV5-4 combines with J gene TRBJ2-5; 10 bases match TRBD2. CDR1 and CDR2 (germline): SGHNT, YYREEE (reference sequence). The CDR3 runs 15 residues. Trimming took 4 bases from V and 5 from J; bases not matched to a gene: 8.

V is TRBV4-3 and J is TRBJ2-7, with D possibly matching TRBD1 (5 bases). Trimming took off 2 bases at V and 6 bases at J, with 11 bases between the two ends. Per germline, CDR1 LGHNA and CDR2 YSLEER. CDR3 length: 13 residues. CDR3 sequence (DNA): TGCGCCAGCAGCCAAACGGCAGGGCGCGAGCAGTACTTC. Translating gives CASSQTAGREQYF.